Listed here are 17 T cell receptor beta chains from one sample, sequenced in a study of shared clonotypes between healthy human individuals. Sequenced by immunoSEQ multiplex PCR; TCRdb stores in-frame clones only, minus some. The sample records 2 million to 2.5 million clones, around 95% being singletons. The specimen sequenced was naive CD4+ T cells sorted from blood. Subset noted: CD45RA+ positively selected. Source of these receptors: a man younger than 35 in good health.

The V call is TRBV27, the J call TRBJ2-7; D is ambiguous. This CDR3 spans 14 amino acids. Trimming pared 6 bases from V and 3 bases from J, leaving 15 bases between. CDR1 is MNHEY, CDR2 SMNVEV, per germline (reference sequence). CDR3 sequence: CASRDSGPGYEQYF. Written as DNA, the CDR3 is TGTGCCAGCAGAGACTCTGGGCCCGGCTACGAGCAGTACTTC.

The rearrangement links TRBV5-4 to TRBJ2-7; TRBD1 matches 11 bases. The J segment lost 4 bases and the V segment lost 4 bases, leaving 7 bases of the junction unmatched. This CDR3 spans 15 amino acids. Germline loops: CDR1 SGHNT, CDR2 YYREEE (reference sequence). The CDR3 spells CASSPRTGGRYEQYF. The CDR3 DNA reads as TGTGCCAGCAGCCCTCGGACAGGGGGCCGGTACGAGCAGTACTTC.

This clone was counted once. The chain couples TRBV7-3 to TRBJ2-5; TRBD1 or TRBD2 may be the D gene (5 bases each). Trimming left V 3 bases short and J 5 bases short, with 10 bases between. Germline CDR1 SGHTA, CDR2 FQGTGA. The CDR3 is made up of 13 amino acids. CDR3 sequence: CASSLWDGETQYF. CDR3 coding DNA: TGTGCCAGCAGCTTGTGGGACGGGGAGACCCAGTACTTC.

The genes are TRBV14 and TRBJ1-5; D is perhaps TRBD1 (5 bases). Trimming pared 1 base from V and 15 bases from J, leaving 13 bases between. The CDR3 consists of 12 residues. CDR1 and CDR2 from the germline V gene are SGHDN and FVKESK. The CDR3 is CASSQGGAGMHF. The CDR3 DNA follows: TGTGCCAGCAGCCAAGGAGGGGCAGGGATGCATTTT. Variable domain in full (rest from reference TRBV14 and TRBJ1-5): EAGVTQFPSHSVIEKGQTVTLRCDPISGHDNLYWYRRVMGKEIKFLLHFVKESKQDESGMPNNRFLAERTGGTYSTLKVQPAELEDSGVYFCASSQGGAGMHFGDGTRLSIL.

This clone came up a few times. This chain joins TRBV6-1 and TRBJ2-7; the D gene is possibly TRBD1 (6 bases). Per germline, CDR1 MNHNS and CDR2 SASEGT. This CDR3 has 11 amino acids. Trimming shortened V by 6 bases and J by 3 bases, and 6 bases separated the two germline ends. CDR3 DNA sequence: TGTGCCAGCAGGGACAGCTACGAGCAGTACTTC. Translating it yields CASRDSYEQYF.

Here the CDR3 DNA reads TGTGCCAGCAGAGAGGTGCCAGAGACCCAGTACTTC. Translating gives CASREVPETQYF. The V gene is TRBV2, the J gene TRBJ2-5; D not certain. The CDR3 is 12 residues long. Trimming removed 6 bases at V and 4 bases at J, with 9 bases between. The germline gives CDR1 SNHLY, CDR2 FYNNEI.

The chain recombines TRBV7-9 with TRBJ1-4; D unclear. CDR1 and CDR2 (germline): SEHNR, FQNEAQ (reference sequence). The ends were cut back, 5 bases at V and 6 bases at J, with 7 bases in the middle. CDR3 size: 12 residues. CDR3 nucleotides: TGTGCCAGCAGCCCCCCATATGAAAAACTGTTTTTT. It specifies CASSPPYEKLFF. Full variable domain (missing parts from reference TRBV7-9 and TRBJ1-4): DTGVSQNPRHKITKRGQNVTFRCDPISEHNRLYWYRQTLGQGPEFLTYFQNEAQLEKSRLLSDRFSAERPKGSFSTLEIQRTEQGDSAMYLCASSPPYEKLFFGSGTQLSVL.

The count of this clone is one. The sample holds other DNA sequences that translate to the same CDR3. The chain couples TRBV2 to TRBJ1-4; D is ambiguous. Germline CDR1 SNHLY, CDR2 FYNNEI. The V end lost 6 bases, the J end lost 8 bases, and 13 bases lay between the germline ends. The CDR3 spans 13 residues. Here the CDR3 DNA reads TGTGCCAGCAGGGGAGGTGGTGGAGAAAAACTGTTTTTT. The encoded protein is CASRGGGGEKLFF.

The CDR3 region is CAWRENEQFF. In nucleotides, the CDR3 is TGTGCCTGGCGTGAGAATGAGCAGTTCTTC. This chain links TRBV30 with TRBJ2-1; D call uncertain. V was trimmed by 5 bases and J by 7 bases, leaving 6 bases between them. Germline V gene lookup returns CDR1 GTSNPN and CDR2 SVGIG (reference sequence). CDR3 length: 10 amino acids.

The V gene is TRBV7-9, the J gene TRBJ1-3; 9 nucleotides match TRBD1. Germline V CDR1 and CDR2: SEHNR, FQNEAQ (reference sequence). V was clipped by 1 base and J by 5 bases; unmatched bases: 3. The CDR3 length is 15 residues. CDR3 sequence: CASSLGQGGRNTIYF. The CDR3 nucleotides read TGTGCCAGCAGCTTAGGACAGGGGGGAAGAAACACCATATATTTT.

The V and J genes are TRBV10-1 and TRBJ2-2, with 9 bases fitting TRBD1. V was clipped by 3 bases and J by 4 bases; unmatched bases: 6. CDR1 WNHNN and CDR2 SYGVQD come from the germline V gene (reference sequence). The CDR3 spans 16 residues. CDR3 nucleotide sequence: TGCGCCAGCAGTGATCCCAGACAGGGGGGCACCGGGGAGCTGTTTTTT. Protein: CASSDPRQGGTGELFF.

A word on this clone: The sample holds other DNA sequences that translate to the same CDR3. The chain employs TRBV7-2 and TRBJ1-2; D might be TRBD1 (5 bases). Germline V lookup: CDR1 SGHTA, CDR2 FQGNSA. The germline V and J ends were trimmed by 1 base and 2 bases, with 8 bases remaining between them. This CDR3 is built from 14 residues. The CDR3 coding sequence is TGTGCCAGCAGCTTAGTTGGGGCAAACTATGGCTACACCTTC. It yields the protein CASSLVGANYGYTF.

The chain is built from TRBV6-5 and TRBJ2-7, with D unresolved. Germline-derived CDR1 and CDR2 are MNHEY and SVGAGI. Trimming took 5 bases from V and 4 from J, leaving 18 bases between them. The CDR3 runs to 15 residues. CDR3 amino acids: CASSSWAVMEYEQYF. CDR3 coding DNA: TGTGCCAGCAGTAGCTGGGCCGTCATGGAGTACGAGCAGTACTTC.

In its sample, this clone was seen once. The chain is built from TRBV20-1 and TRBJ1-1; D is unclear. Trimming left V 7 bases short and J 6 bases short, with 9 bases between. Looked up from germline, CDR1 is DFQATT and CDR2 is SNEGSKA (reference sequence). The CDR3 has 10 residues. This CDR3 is CSVPRAEAFF. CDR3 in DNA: TGCAGTGTCCCAAGGGCTGAAGCTTTCTTT.

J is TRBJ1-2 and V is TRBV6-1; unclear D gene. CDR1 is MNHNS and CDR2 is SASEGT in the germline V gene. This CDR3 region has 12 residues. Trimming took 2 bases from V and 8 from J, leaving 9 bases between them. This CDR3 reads CASSELTTGYTF. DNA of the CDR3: TGTGCCAGCAGTGAACTGACGACCGGCTACACCTTC.

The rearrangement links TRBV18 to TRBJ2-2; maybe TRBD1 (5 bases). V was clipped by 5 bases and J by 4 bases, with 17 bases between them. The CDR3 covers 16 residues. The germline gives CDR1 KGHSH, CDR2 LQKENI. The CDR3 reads CASSSRQGISTGELFF. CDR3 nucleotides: TGTGCCAGCTCATCCCGGCAGGGTATATCCACCGGGGAGCTGTTTTTT. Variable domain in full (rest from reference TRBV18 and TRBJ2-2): NAGVMQNPRHLVRRRGQEARLRCSPMKGHSHVYWYRQLPEEGLKFMVYLQKENIIDESGMPKERFSAEFPKEGPSILRIQQVVRGDSAAYFCASSSRQGISTGELFFGEGSRLTVL.

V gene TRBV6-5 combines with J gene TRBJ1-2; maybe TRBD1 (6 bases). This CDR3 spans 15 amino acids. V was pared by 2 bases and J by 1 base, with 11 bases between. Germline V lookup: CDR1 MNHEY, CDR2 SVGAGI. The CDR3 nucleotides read TGTGCCAGCAGTTACGGGGGCTACGGTAACTATGGCTACACCTTC. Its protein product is CASSYGGYGNYGYTF.